A single sample gave rise to the 15 T cell receptor beta chains below, sequenced in a study of blood T cell repertoires in COVID-19. The table came from immunoSEQ multiplex PCR; TCRdb's copy has only in-frame clones and leaves some out. The data contain 250,000 to 350,000 clones, about 88% of them singletons. Sequenced input: peripheral blood. The receptors were sampled from a woman aged 60 to 75 with acute or convalescent COVID-19.

The chain employs TRBV19 and TRBJ1-6; TRBD1 agrees at 7 bases. This CDR3 contains 15 residues. Germline V CDR1 and CDR2: LNHDA, SQIVND (reference sequence). With V trimmed by 3 bases and J by 8 bases, 7 bases remained unmatched. The CDR3 reads CASSMYGQAYSPLHF. The CDR3 bases are TGTGCCAGTAGTATGTATGGACAGGCTTATTCACCCCTCCACTTT.

The gene calls are TRBV27 and TRBJ2-2; 10 bases agree with TRBD1. Germline V gene sequence: CDR1 MNHEY, CDR2 SMNVEV (reference sequence). The CDR3 has 17 residues. The junction had 6 bases not matched to a gene; V was cut back by 4 bases and J by 1 base. The CDR3 reads CASSSPRTGGNTGELFF. CDR3 sequence (DNA): TGTGCCAGCAGTTCACCTCGGACAGGGGGGAACACCGGGGAGCTGTTTTTT.

The chain's CDR3 is CASRYRGPETQYF. The CDR3 bases are TGTGCCAGCAGGTACAGGGGGCCAGAGACCCAGTACTTC. This chain uses TRBV7-2 with TRBJ2-5; 9 bases are shared with TRBD1. Losses at the gene ends were 6 bases for V and 4 bases for J; bases not matched to a gene: 3. Germline V gene lookup returns CDR1 SGHTA and CDR2 FQGNSA. The CDR3 is 13 amino acids.

This clone was seen a single time. V usage is TRBV27 and J usage is TRBJ2-2; 7 bases are a match to TRBD1. J gave up 0 bases and V 0 bases, and 4 bases lay outside the gene matches. The length of the CDR3 is 17 residues. The germline gives CDR1 MNHEY, CDR2 SMNVEV (reference sequence). CDR3 coding DNA: TGTGCCAGCAGTTTATCGTACAGGGGCACGAACACCGGGGAGCTGTTTTTT. It translates to CASSLSYRGTNTGELFF.

The chain is built from TRBV4-2 and TRBJ2-2; D perhaps matches TRBD2 (5 bases). The V gene lost 4 bases and the J gene lost 10 bases, with 16 bases spanning the gap. Per germline, CDR1 LGHNA and CDR2 YNFKEQ. This CDR3 spans 14 amino acids. The CDR3 here is CASSLEGAASELFF. CDR3 nucleotides: TGTGCCAGCAGCCTAGAGGGAGCGGCGTCGGAGCTGTTTTTT.

A single count supports this clone. The chain carries TRBV27 and TRBJ2-1; TRBD1 aligns across 9 bases. This CDR3 contains 15 residues. The junction had 6 bases not matched to a gene; V was cut back by 4 bases and J by 5 bases. Germline CDR1 reads MNHEY; CDR2 reads SMNVEV (reference sequence). The CDR3 loop reads CASSSPWDRDNEQFF. The CDR3 DNA sequence: TGTGCCAGCAGTTCTCCCTGGGACAGGGACAATGAGCAGTTCTTC.

This clone has only one observation. The chain is built from TRBV19 and TRBJ1-1; D is unclear. The CDR3 totals 18 residues. The V gene lost 6 bases and the J gene lost 1 base, with 24 bases spanning the gap. The germline gives CDR1 LNHDA, CDR2 SQIVND (reference sequence). The CDR3 DNA follows: TGTGCCAGTAGACGGGAAGGTCGGGCCGGCCGGGAGAACACTGAAGCTTTCTTT. Its translation: CASRREGRAGRENTEAFF.

The chain uses TRBV2 and TRBJ2-5; D might be TRBD1 (5 bases). Germline assignment: CDR1 SNHLY and CDR2 FYNNEI. The ends were cut back, 2 bases at V and 5 bases at J, with 18 bases in the middle. The CDR3 covers 16 residues. The CDR3 DNA is TGTGCCAGCAGTGAAATCCCCGGCAGGGTGGAGGAGACCCAGTACTTC. It specifies CASSEIPGRVEETQYF.

The count of this clone is one. The chain is built from TRBV6-2 or TRBV6-3 and TRBJ1-1; a weak D match, TRBD1 (6 bases). The CDR3 runs 14 residues. Trimming took 2 bases from V and 1 from J, leaving 8 bases between them. The germline gives CDR1 MNHEY, CDR2 SVGEGT. For the CDR3, the DNA is TGTGCCAGCAGTTACGGACAGCAGAACACTGAAGCTTTCTTT. Protein sequence: CASSYGQQNTEAFF.

The rearrangement links TRBV4-3 to TRBJ1-4; D remains ambiguous. The V end was cut by 4 bases, the J end by 1 base, with 25 bases between. The CDR3 has 20 amino acids. Germline loops: CDR1 LGHNA, CDR2 YSLEER. The CDR3: CASSRSLLLEFALTNEKLFF. The CDR3 DNA is TGCGCCAGCAGCCGCTCCCTTTTACTGGAGTTCGCCTTAACTAATGAAAAACTGTTTTTT.

The V and J genes are TRBV6-5 and TRBJ2-1; TRBD2 agrees at 8 bases. This CDR3 is 15 amino acids long. The germline gives CDR1 MNHEY, CDR2 SVGAGI. The trim removed 6 bases at V and 3 bases at J, leaving 7 bases unmatched. CDR3 sequence reads: CASRVDGTSYNEQFF. The CDR3 nucleotides are TGTGCCAGCAGGGTAGACGGGACTAGCTACAATGAGCAGTTCTTC.

The V gene is TRBV28, the J gene TRBJ2-2; 11 bases map to TRBD2. This CDR3 contains 18 residues. Germline V gene data show CDR1 as MDHEN and CDR2 as SYDVKM. V shed 0 bases and J 7 bases; nucleotides not matched to a gene: 10. Here the CDR3 reads CASSLWTGLAGGHGELFF. DNA for the CDR3: TGTGCCAGCAGTTTATGGACTGGGCTAGCGGGAGGTCACGGGGAGCTGTTTTTT.

V and J are TRBV5-4 and TRBJ1-2; D is unclear. V shed 2 bases and J shed 4 bases, with 24 bases lying between them. This CDR3 has 18 residues. Germline V lookup: CDR1 SGHNT, CDR2 YYREEE (reference sequence). Here the CDR3 reads CASSFFALSRGDGYGYTF. The CDR3 bases are TGTGCCAGCAGCTTCTTTGCTCTCAGTCGGGGTGACGGCTATGGCTACACCTTC.

This chain links TRBV6-5 with TRBJ1-3, with TRBD1 as a possible D gene (5 bases). The CDR3 extends over 15 amino acids. Germline loops: CDR1 MNHEY, CDR2 SVGAGI. Trimming pared 10 bases from V and 0 bases from J, leaving 16 bases between. Here the CDR3 reads CATSRGRNSGNTIYF. The DNA for the CDR3 is TGTGCCACCTCTCGGGGGAGGAACTCTGGAAACACCATATATTTT.

The genes are TRBV30 and TRBJ1-5; the D gene is possibly TRBD1 (6 bases). The CDR3 spans 13 residues. V lost 4 bases and J lost 4, with 11 bases in between. The germline V gene has CDR1 GTSNPN and CDR2 SVGIG (reference sequence). The CDR3 reads CAWTGAGNQPQHF. The CDR3 nucleotides read TGTGCCTGGACAGGGGCAGGTAATCAGCCCCAGCATTTT.